This T cell receptor beta chain originates from a study of identical twins. The study, taken as a whole, reports: Alpha sequences that were out-of-frame and twin-shared showed an excess of low generation probability. Out-of-frame sharing of TCR alpha in monozygotic twins was underestimated by models.

Germline V gives CDR1 SGHNT, CDR2 YYREEE (reference sequence). V shed 2 bases and J shed 0 bases, with 20 bases lying between them. The CDR3 is 18 residues long. TCRdb analysed the 5' RACE reads with MiXCR anew, one entry per CDR3 protein. The table lists fewer than 900,000 distinct CDR3 sequences, roughly 18% of them singletons, with around 12% in the top ten. To note about this clonotype: The antigen is not known.

This sample also belongs to another study, concerning T cells expressing NK-cell markers. That work adds: Expanded NKG2C+ T cell clones had unclear HCMV specificity.

Sample: PBMCs. The TCR sequence derives from a woman between 18 and 29 years old in good health. The chain uses TRBV5-4 and TRBJ1-2; a weak D match, TRBD1 (6 bases). This CDR3 is CASSLGRGGTVANYGYTF. CDR3 coding DNA: TGTGCCAGCAGCTTAGGTAGAGGGGGAACGGTGGCTAACTATGGCTACACCTTC.